Here is one T cell receptor (beta chain) with its context. The CDR3 runs to 16 residues. Trimming removed 2 bases from V and 4 bases from J, with 15 bases in between. The germline V gene has CDR1 SGHTA and CDR2 FQGNSA. Using immunoSEQ multiplex PCR, the repertoire was profiled, and TCRdb retains in-frame clones only, with some absent. The table records 80,000 or so clones, around 92% of them present only once. This sample was included in a study of control samples from healthy donors and cancer patients. This chain connects TRBV7-2 to TRBJ2-1; tentatively, D is TRBD1 or TRBD2 (5 bases each). The sample was blood. This receptor was identified in a woman between 55 and 75 years old in good health. The CDR3 bases are TGTGCCAGCAGCTTAATGGGGACCCAGATTTACAATGAGCAGTTCTTC. It yields the protein CASSLMGTQIYNEQFF.